This T cell receptor (beta chain) was captured by sequencing in a study of early T cells in non-severe SARS-CoV-2 infection. Study-level information: The chains were unpaired, and the sequenced material was bulk RNA from unsorted whole blood. Study-wide findings and caveats: VDJdb matching skewed toward anti-spike CD8 responses, missing private and CD4 specificities.

With respect to this clonotype: Its antigen is as yet unknown.

Trimming at V came to 9 bases and at J to 4 bases, leaving 18 bases not matched to a gene. The CDR3 contains 16 residues. Germline V gives CDR1 SGHRS, CDR2 YFSETQ. Individually, cDNA molecules had unique molecular identifiers attached to them. TCRdb ran MiXCR on the 5' RACE reads and lists one entry per CDR3 protein. The data hold about 48,000 distinct CDR3 sequences, with approximately 5.6% observed a single time. Sequenced sample: whole blood. The TCR comes from an adult who was a healthcare worker with PCR-confirmed SARS-CoV-2 infection or an uninfected control (not recorded which). The gene calls are TRBV5-1 and TRBJ1-2; 7 nucleotides align to TRBD1. The CDR3 sequence: CANRSNTGTASYGYTF. CDR3 DNA sequence: TGCGCCAACAGGTCGAATACCGGGACAGCCTCCTATGGCTACACCTTC.